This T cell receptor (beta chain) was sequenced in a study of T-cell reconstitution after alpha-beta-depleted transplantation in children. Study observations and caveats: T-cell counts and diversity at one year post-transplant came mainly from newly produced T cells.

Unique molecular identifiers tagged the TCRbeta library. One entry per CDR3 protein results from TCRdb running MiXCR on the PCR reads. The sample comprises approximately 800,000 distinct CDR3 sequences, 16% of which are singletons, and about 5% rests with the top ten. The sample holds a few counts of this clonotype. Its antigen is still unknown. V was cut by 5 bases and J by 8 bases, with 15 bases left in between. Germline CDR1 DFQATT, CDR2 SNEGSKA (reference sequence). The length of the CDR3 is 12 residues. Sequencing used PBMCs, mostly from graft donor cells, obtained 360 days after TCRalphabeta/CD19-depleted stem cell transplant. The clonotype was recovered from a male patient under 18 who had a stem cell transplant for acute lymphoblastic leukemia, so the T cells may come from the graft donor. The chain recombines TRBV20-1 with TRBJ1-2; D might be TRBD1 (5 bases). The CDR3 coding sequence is TGCAGTGCTCGGGAGGGGAGTAAGGGCTACACCTTC. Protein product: CSAREGSKGYTF.